These 32 T cell receptor beta chains came from one sample sequenced in a study of cytomegalovirus exposure and HLA in healthy donors. Vbeta (60) and Jbeta (13) primers were used in the PCR. Data came from immunoSEQ multiplex PCR; TCRdb stores just in-frame clones and leaves some out. The repertoire consists of some 130,000 clones, with 80% occurring once and the leading ten covering around 2%. Sequences were obtained from PBMCs. Receptor source: a man aged 30 to 45 in good health and CMV-seronegative.

The chain links TRBV4-2 to TRBJ1-4; tentative D call: TRBD1 (5 bases). Trimming removed 5 bases at V and 7 bases at J, with 14 bases between. The V gene's germline CDR1 is LGHNA and CDR2 YNFKEQ. There are 14 residues in the CDR3. CDR3 protein: CASSLGQGREKLFF. CDR3 nucleotide sequence: TGTGCCAGCAGCTTGGGGCAGGGTCGTGAAAAACTGTTTTTT.

The chain has TRBV5-1 and TRBJ2-1, with TRBD1 identical over 7 bases. Germline CDR1 reads SGHRS; CDR2 reads YFSETQ. CDR3 length: 16 amino acids. Unmatched junction bases numbered 14, after V lost 4 bases and J lost 7 bases. The CDR3 region has the DNA TGCGCCAGCAGCCGTGTTCCAGGGGGAGTTGGAAATGAGCAGTTCTTC. Residues: CASSRVPGGVGNEQFF.

The chain links TRBV28 to TRBJ1-2; 8 positions agree with TRBD1. There are 13 residues in the CDR3. With V trimmed by 5 bases and J by 4 bases, 3 bases remained unmatched. Germline CDR1 is MDHEN and CDR2 is SYDVKM. The CDR3: CASSAGQGYGYTF. The CDR3 coding sequence is TGTGCCAGCAGTGCCGGACAGGGCTATGGCTACACCTTC.

This clone was counted a few times. The V gene is TRBV20-1, the J gene TRBJ1-1; no definite D call. CDR1 and CDR2 from the germline V gene are DFQATT and SNEGSKA (reference sequence). Between the trimmed V and J ends, which lost 7 bases and 1 base, there was a span of 7 bases. The CDR3 totals 11 residues. This chain's CDR3 is CSVIGNTEAFF. The CDR3 DNA reads as TGCAGTGTTATCGGGAACACTGAAGCTTTCTTT.

The chain is built from TRBV10-1 and TRBJ1-2, with a tentative D call TRBD1 (5 bases). Germline loops: CDR1 WNHNN, CDR2 SYGVQD (reference sequence). V was cut by 5 bases and J by 2 bases, with 9 bases left in between. This CDR3 has 13 amino acids. DNA for the CDR3: TGCGCCAGCAGTCCCGACAGAAACTATGGCTACACCTTC. This translates into CASSPDRNYGYTF.

The CDR3 DNA is TGTGCCAGCAGTTACAGGGACTCCTACGAGCAGTACTTC. Encoded protein: CASSYRDSYEQYF. V is TRBV27 and J is TRBJ2-7; perhaps TRBD1 as D (6 bases). This CDR3 has 13 amino acids. The V gene lost 4 bases and the J gene lost 0 bases, with 7 bases spanning the gap. Germline lookup yields CDR1 MNHEY and CDR2 SMNVEV (reference sequence).

The rearrangement uses TRBV13 and TRBJ2-5; a possible D gene is TRBD2 (6 bases). V was clipped by 5 bases and J by 5 bases, with 12 bases between them. The CDR3 consists of 13 residues. CDR1 PRHDT and CDR2 FYEKMQ come from the germline V gene (reference sequence). The CDR3 DNA reads as TGTGCCAGCAGCGGCCTAGCGAGGGAGACCCAGTACTTC. Translated: CASSGLARETQYF.

The chain recombines TRBV10-3 with TRBJ2-7, with 10 bases identical to TRBD1. The junction had 6 bases not matched to a gene; V was cut back by 3 bases and J by 4 bases. The CDR3 sequence is 15 residues long. CDR1 and CDR2 (germline): ENHRY, SYGVKD. The CDR3 DNA is TGTGCCATCAGTGATCCGGGACAGGGGAGGTACGAGCAGTACTTC. The encoded protein is CAISDPGQGRYEQYF.

On this clone itself: The junction and the germline gene differ at one end; a read error may be behind it. CDR3 loop: CSSSPLGASSTEAFF. CDR3 sequence (DNA): TGTTCCAGCAGCCCCTTGGGGGCGTCTTCTACTGAAGCTTTCTTT. The rearrangement uses TRBV7-9 and TRBJ1-1; perhaps TRBD1 as D (6 bases). In germline, CDR1 is SEHNR, CDR2 FQNEAQ (reference sequence). This CDR3 contains 15 residues. The variable domain in full, with the rest retrieved from reference TRBV7-9 and TRBJ1-1, is DTGVSQNPRHKITKRGQNVTFRCDPISEHNRLYWYRQTLGQGPEFLTYFQNEAQLEKSRLLSDRFSAERPKGSFSTLEIQRTEQGDSAMYLCSSSPLGASSTEAFFGQGTRLTVV.

The chain joins TRBV18 to TRBJ1-2; 9 bases map to TRBD1. Germline values: CDR1 KGHSH, CDR2 LQKENI. The CDR3 has 16 residues. Trimming at V came to 2 bases and at J to 2 bases, leaving 6 bases not matched to a gene. The CDR3 coding sequence is TGTGCCAGCTCACCAGGACAGGGGAGGCCGAACTATGGCTACACCTTC. This translates into CASSPGQGRPNYGYTF.

CDR3 in amino acids: CASSPITNTGELFF. The CDR3 nucleotides are TGTGCCAGCAGCCCCATCACGAACACCGGGGAGCTGTTTTTT. V usage is TRBV11-2 and J usage is TRBJ2-2, with no clear D. V shed 5 bases and J shed 0 bases, with 7 bases lying between them. The CDR3 sequence is 14 residues long. Germline V gives CDR1 SGHAT, CDR2 FQNNGV.

The V and J genes are TRBV7-2 and TRBJ2-7; 8 nucleotides line up with TRBD1. J lost 0 bases, V lost 6 bases, and 4 bases had no gene match. There are 14 residues in the CDR3. From germline, CDR1 is SGHTA and CDR2 FQGNSA. The CDR3 region has the DNA TGTGCCAGCAGTACGGACAGGGACTCCTACGAGCAGTACTTC. It translates to CASSTDRDSYEQYF.

The chain links TRBV21-1 to TRBJ2-1; the table's TRBD2 call for D was not verified on the DNA. TRBV21-1 is termed a pseudogene. This CDR3 contains 15 residues. This chain's CDR3 is CASEKREDPPNEQFF. The CDR3 nucleotides read TGTGCCAGCGAGAAACGGGAGGATCCCCCCAATGAGCAGTTCTTC.

With respect to this clone: One end of the junction varies from germline; a read error may be responsible. The V call is TRBV7-2, the J call TRBJ2-1; TRBD1 might be the D (5 bases). The CDR3 is made up of 12 amino acids. CDR1 and CDR2 from the germline V gene are SGHTA and FQGNSA. DNA of the CDR3: TGTGCCAGCAGCATCTCCCGGACAACGTTCGTCTTC. Its protein product is CASSISRTTFVF.

The V call is TRBV5-1, the J call TRBJ2-3; tentative D call: TRBD1 (5 bases). Looked up from germline, CDR1 is SGHRS and CDR2 is YFSETQ. This CDR3 spans 14 amino acids. Trimming took 2 bases from V and 3 from J, leaving 10 bases between them. The CDR3 coding sequence is TGCGCCAGCAGCTTAAGCAGGGTTACAGATACGCAGTATTTT. Amino acid sequence: CASSLSRVTDTQYF.

The rearrangement joins TRBV6-1 to TRBJ1-1; 8 bases match TRBD1. Germline CDR1 reads MNHNS; CDR2 reads SASEGT. After removal of 1 base from V and 7 bases from J, the junction contained 8 bases not matched to a gene. This CDR3 has 15 residues. DNA of the CDR3: TGTGCCAGCAGTGAAGTCGGCAGGGGGCAAGGTGAAGCTTTCTTT. It is translated as CASSEVGRGQGEAFF.

This rearrangement joins TRBV10-3 to TRBJ2-3; possible D gene TRBD2, 5 bases. V was shortened by 3 bases and J by 2 bases, with 12 bases between the two germline ends. CDR1 is ENHRY and CDR2 is SYGVKD in the germline V gene. CDR3 length equals 15 residues. CDR3 loop: CAISEGQRSTDTQYF. CDR3 DNA: TGTGCCATCAGTGAAGGCCAGCGGTCCACAGATACGCAGTATTTT.

In its sample, this clone was seen a few times. The V gene is TRBV5-1, the J gene TRBJ2-2, with a tentative D call TRBD1 (6 bases). CDR3 size: 15 residues. Germline V lookup: CDR1 SGHRS, CDR2 YFSETQ. V was clipped by 4 bases and J by 1 base, with 11 bases between them. CDR3 sequence (DNA): TGCGCCAGCAGCATCCGGGACAAGAACACCGGGGAGCTGTTTTTT. This sequence encodes CASSIRDKNTGELFF.

The V call is TRBV21-1, the J call TRBJ1-2; the table gives TRBD1 as D, unverified against the DNA. TRBV21-1 represents a pseudogene. The CDR3 totals 13 residues. CDR3 sequence: CASSKVGQGGYTF. CDR3 DNA sequence: TGTGCCAGCAGCAAAGTCGGACAGGGAGGCTACACCTTC.

This clone came up a few times. This sequence joins TRBV30 and TRBJ1-1; D unclear. The germline CDR1 and CDR2 sequences are GTSNPN and SVGIG (reference sequence). The ends were cut back, 2 bases at V and 7 bases at J, with 17 bases in the middle. The length of the CDR3 is 14 residues. CDR3 in DNA: TGTGCCTGGAGTCCACGGGTCCTTAATAGTGAAGCTTTCTTT. This sequence encodes CAWSPRVLNSEAFF.

The J gene is TRBJ1-1, the V gene TRBV7-8; 7 nucleotides line up with TRBD1. V trimming: 4 bases; J trimming: 11 bases; junction bases outside the gene matches: 7. The CDR3 has 12 amino acids. Looked up from germline, CDR1 is SGHVS and CDR2 is FQNEAQ. The CDR3: CASSSTGLGAFF. Here the CDR3 DNA reads TGTGCCAGCAGCTCGACAGGGCTGGGGGCTTTCTTT.

J is TRBJ2-2 and V is TRBV12-5; tentative D call: TRBD2 (6 bases). Germline CDR1 reads LGHNT; CDR2 reads FRNRAP. V was trimmed by 3 bases and J by 1 base, leaving 6 bases between them. This CDR3 is 14 amino acids long. The CDR3, as DNA: TGTGCTAGTGGTTTAGCGGGGAACACCGGGGAGCTGTTTTTT. It codes for CASGLAGNTGELFF.

The gene calls are TRBV4-1 and TRBJ2-3; 10 positions agree with TRBD2. Germline-derived CDR1 and CDR2 are MGHRA and YSYEKL. Losses at the gene ends were 4 bases for V and 5 bases for J; bases not matched to a gene: 6. The CDR3 has 15 residues. The CDR3 sequence is CASSLQREGGDTQYF. DNA for the CDR3: TGCGCCAGCAGCCTCCAGCGGGAGGGCGGAGATACGCAGTATTTT.

The sample holds one count of this clone. The chain joins TRBV11-2 to TRBJ1-2; D remains unclear. The length of the CDR3 is 13 residues. The germline V gene encodes CDR1 SGHAT and CDR2 FQNNGV. Trimming stripped 5 bases from V and 4 bases from J, with 11 bases between. The CDR3 DNA follows: TGTGCCAGCAGCCCGGACTCATTCTATGGCTACACCTTC. Amino acid sequence: CASSPDSFYGYTF. The full variable domain, with the rest looked up from reference TRBV11-2 and TRBJ1-2, is EAGVAQSPRYKIIEKRQSVAFWCNPISGHATLYWYQQILGQGPKLLIQFQNNGVVDDSQLPKDRFSAERLKGVDSTLKIQPAKLEDSAVYLCASSPDSFYGYTFGSGTRLTVV.

This clone showed up just once. The chain has TRBV9 and TRBJ1-3; D unclear. V was cut by 0 bases and J by 0 bases, with 10 bases left in between. Germline CDR1 and CDR2: SGDLS and YYNGEE. This CDR3 has 16 amino acids. CDR3 amino acids: CASSVDPVSSGNTIYF. The DNA for the CDR3 is TGTGCCAGCAGCGTAGACCCGGTCTCCTCTGGAAACACCATATATTTT.

This clone is a singleton in its sample. J is TRBJ2-7 and V is TRBV27, with TRBD2 as a possible D gene (6 bases). CDR1 is MNHEY and CDR2 is SMNVEV in the germline V gene (reference sequence). The CDR3 contains 14 residues. Trimming stripped 1 base from V and 3 bases from J, with 10 bases between. The CDR3 DNA is TGTGCCAGCAGTTTATTTGCGGGGAACTACGAGCAGTACTTC. This codes for CASSLFAGNYEQYF.

Notes on this clone: The junction does not match germline at one end; this may be a read error. This chain connects TRBV20-1 to TRBJ2-7, with 10 bases fitting TRBD2. The CDR3 totals 11 residues. CDR1 is DFQATT, CDR2 SNEGSKA, per germline (reference sequence). The CDR3 loop reads CSASSGTSDGF. CDR3 nucleotide sequence: TGCAGTGCTAGCTCCGGGACTAGCGACGGCTTC.

The CDR3 protein is CARSLVSCGRAGYEQYF. CDR3 in DNA: TGTGCCAGAAGCTTAGTAAGTTGCGGGAGGGCGGGGTACGAGCAGTACTTC. The chain has TRBV7-5 and TRBJ2-7; TRBD2 is the table's D call and was not checked against the DNA. TRBV7-5 is flagged as a pseudogene. The CDR3 is made up of 17 amino acids.

V is TRBV28 and J is TRBJ2-1; 7 bases align to TRBD2. The CDR3 has 15 residues. Germline assignment: CDR1 MDHEN and CDR2 SYDVKM. The junction had 7 bases not matched to a gene; V was cut back by 3 bases and J by 5 bases. CDR3 in DNA: TGTGCCAGCAGTTTTGCGGGAGCCACGGACAATGAGCAGTTCTTC. Its translation: CASSFAGATDNEQFF.

This chain uses TRBV6-6 with TRBJ2-7, with 9 bases lining up with TRBD1. The V gene's germline CDR1 is MNHNY and CDR2 SVGAGI (reference sequence). V lost 5 bases and J lost 6; bases outside the gene matches: 5. The CDR3 totals 13 residues. CDR3 region: CASSPRDRVEQYF. CDR3 nucleotides: TGTGCCAGCAGTCCCCGGGACAGGGTCGAGCAGTACTTC.

This clone was counted a few times. V is TRBV29-1 and J is TRBJ2-7; 7 bases line up with TRBD1. Germline CDR1 and CDR2: SQVTM and ANQGSEA. Losses at the gene ends were 5 bases for V and 7 bases for J; bases not matched to a gene: 8. The CDR3 runs to 12 residues. CDR3 region: CSVSGTVGEQYF. Written as DNA, the CDR3 is TGCAGCGTTTCCGGGACAGTCGGGGAGCAGTACTTC.

This rearrangement joins TRBV10-2 to TRBJ1-2, with D uncertain. The V gene's germline CDR1 is WSHSY and CDR2 SAAADI. The CDR3 length is 13 residues. Between the trimmed V and J ends, which lost 0 bases and 4 bases, there was a span of 6 bases. The CDR3 DNA is TGCGCCAGCAGTGAGTCAGCTGTCTATGGCTACACCTTC. Protein: CASSESAVYGYTF.